A selection of T cell receptor beta chains follows, all from one sample in a study of T cell repertoires in cytomegalovirus infection. For these TCRs, the target antigens are not known. TCRdb recomputed calls from the reads with MiXCR, one row per CDR3 protein. The table shows 100,000 to 150,000 distinct CDR3 sequences, with 20% to 30% occurring only once. Sequences were obtained from PBMCs, sequenced either directly or after in vitro stimulation (not recorded which). Receptors originate from a human donor in good health (CMV status not recorded). Some clones in this sample may be carry-over from other donors' samples. The CDR3 runs from the conserved cysteine through the conserved F or W. D genes are given only for firm matches. Clone size is stated in some rows and not others, as once, few, many or a class when expanded.

-	-	TRBJ2-1	13	TRBV4-1	TGCGCCAGCAGCCTGGCCCCCTTTAGGGAGCAGTTCTTC	CASSLAPFREQFF
-	-	TRBJ1-4	15	TRBV12-3/TRBV12-4	TGTGCCAGCAGTTTAGGAGGGCTTGAGGATGAAAAACTGTTTTTT	CASSLGGLEDEKLFF
few	-	TRBJ2-1	15	TRBV9	TGTGCCAGCAGCCCGCGATCCAATCAGGGCGATGAGCAGTTCTTC	CASSPRSNQGDEQFF
-	TRBD1	TRBJ1-2	14	TRBV6-5	TGTGCCAGCAGACCGGGACAGGGGAACTATGGCTACACCTTC	CASRPGQGNYGYTF
many	TRBD1	TRBJ1-1	13	TRBV27	TGTGCCAGCAGGGGACAGTTGAACACTGAAGCTTTCTTT	CASRGQLNTEAFF
many	-	TRBJ2-1	13	TRBV6-2/TRBV6-3	TGTGCCAGCTTCGGGGAGCCCTACAATGAGCAGTTCTTC	CASFGEPYNEQFF
-	-	TRBJ1-1	13	TRBV29-1	TGCAGCGCCAGGGATTGGGGGAACACTGAAGCTTTCTTT	CSARDWGNTEAFF
few	-	TRBJ2-1	13	TRBV19	TGTGCCAGTGGACAAAGCTCCTACAATGAGCAGTTCTTC	CASGQSSYNEQFF
-	-	TRBJ2-5	13	TRBV7-8	TGTGCCAGCAGCTTTGCGGGTCAAGAGACCCAGTACTTC	CASSFAGQETQYF
few	-	TRBJ2-1	8	TRBV7-9	TGTGCCAGCAGCTTAGAGTTCTTC	CASSLEFF
-	-	TRBJ1-1	16	TRBV4-3	TGCGCCAGCAGCCAAGAAATCTCGGGACGGAACACTGAAGCTTTCTTT	CASSQEISGRNTEAFF
-	-	TRBJ1-1	17	TRBV6-5	TGTGCCAGCAGTGCGCCGGGCCCGACACGCATGAACACTGAAGCTTTCTTT	CASSAPGPTRMNTEAFF
-	TRBD1	TRBJ1-6	17	TRBV7-2	TGTGCCAGCAGCTCTACAGGGGGCTGGGGACAGGATTCACCCCTCCACTTT	CASSSTGGWGQDSPLHF
-	-	TRBJ2-1	12	TRBV7-3	TGTGCCAGCAGCTTGGTCAGTACTGAGCAGTTCTTC	CASSLVSTEQFF
-	-	TRBJ2-3	14	TRBV20-1	TGCAGTGCTAGAGATGGGGCAGGCACAGATACGCAGTATTTT	CSARDGAGTDTQYF
few	-	TRBJ1-2	16	TRBV5-6	TGTGCCAGCAGCCCCCCAGGCCCTCTCGCTAACTATGGCTACACCTTC	CASSPPGPLANYGYTF
-	-	TRBJ1-2	11	TRBV6-6	TGTGCCAGCTTGGGAAGGACTGGCTACACCTTC	CASLGRTGYTF
few	-	TRBJ1-2	12	TRBV7-7	TGTGCCATCAAACCGGACGGCTATGGCTACACCTTC	CAIKPDGYGYTF
-	-	TRBJ2-1	13	TRBV6-1	TGTGCCAGCCTTCCAGAGGGAAACAATGAGCAGTTCTTC	CASLPEGNNEQFF
many	TRBD1	TRBJ2-2	14	TRBV10-3	TGTGCCACCGAGGGACAGGCTCGGGGAGGGGAGCTGTTTTTT	CATEGQARGGELFF
few	TRBD1	TRBJ2-5	16	TRBV19	TGTGCCAGTACCCCTCTGGCGGGACAGGGGGAGGAGACCCAGTACTTC	CASTPLAGQGEETQYF
few	-	TRBJ1-1	15	TRBV27	TGTGCCAGCAGTTCTAAAACCGACAGACTGACTGAAGCTTTCTTT	CASSSKTDRLTEAFF
-	-	TRBJ2-3	12	TRBV7-2	TGTGCCAGCAGCGGTAGCGGTGATACGCAGTATTTT	CASSGSGDTQYF
many	-	TRBJ2-6	17	TRBV10-3	TGTGCCATCAGCGACGCACAGGGCCCCACCGGGGCCAACGTCCTGACTTTC	CAISDAQGPTGANVLTF
few	-	TRBJ1-5	14	TRBV12-3/TRBV12-4	TGTGCCAGCAGGGACAGAGGTCGCAATCAGCCCCAGCATTTT	CASRDRGRNQPQHF
once	-	TRBJ1-1	13	TRBV4-1	TGCGCCAGCAGCCAAGGGCCGGGGCCTGCAGCTTTCTTT	CASSQGPGPAAFF
few	TRBD1	TRBJ2-1	17	TRBV18	TGTGCCAGCTCACCAGCGAGACAGGGGAGCTCCTACAATGAGCAGTTCTTC	CASSPARQGSSYNEQFF
few	-	TRBJ2-7	14	TRBV7-2	TGTGCCAGCAGCTTAAAGGGCACCTCCTACGAGCAGTACTTC	CASSLKGTSYEQYF
-	-	TRBJ2-2	16	TRBV4-3	TGCGCCAGCAGCCGGGGACGGGGGCAGGACACCGGGGAGCTGTTTTTT	CASSRGRGQDTGELFF
-	TRBD2	TRBJ2-1	15	TRBV19	TGTGCCAGTAGAGGCGGGAGAGGGGTCTACAATGAGCAGTTCTTC	CASRGGRGVYNEQFF
-	-	TRBJ2-3	17	TRBV7-8	TGTGCCAGCAGCTCCCCCCGCGCGGGGAAAGCCACAGATACGCAGTATTTT	CASSSPRAGKATDTQYF
-	-	TRBJ2-7	13	TRBV4-1	TGTGCCAGCAGCTCTTTGGTTAGCGGCGAGCAGTACTTC	CASSSLVSGEQYF
-	-	TRBJ2-1	15	TRBV7-2	TGTGCCAGCAGCCTTTACGACTACTCGGGTAATGAGCAGTTCTTC	CASSLYDYSGNEQFF
-	-	TRBJ1-1	15	TRBV19	-	CASSALNRFGVGSFF
-	-	TRBJ1-5	14	TRBV28	TGTGCCAGCAGCAATAGAGGGAGCAATCAGCCCCAGCATTTT	CASSNRGSNQPQHF